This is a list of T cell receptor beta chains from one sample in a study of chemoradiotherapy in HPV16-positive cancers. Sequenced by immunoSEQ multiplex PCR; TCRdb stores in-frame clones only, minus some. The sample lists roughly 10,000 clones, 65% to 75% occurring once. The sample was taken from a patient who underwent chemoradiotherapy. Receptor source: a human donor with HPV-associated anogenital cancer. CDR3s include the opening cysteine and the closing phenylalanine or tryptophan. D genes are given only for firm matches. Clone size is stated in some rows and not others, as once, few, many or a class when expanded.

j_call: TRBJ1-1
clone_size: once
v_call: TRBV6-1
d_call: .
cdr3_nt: TGTGCCAGCAGGTTAGAACTTTCAGGGGTAGCTTTCTTT
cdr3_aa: CASRLELSGVAFF

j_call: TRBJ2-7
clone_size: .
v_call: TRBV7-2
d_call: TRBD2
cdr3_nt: TGTGCCAGCAGCTTACAGGTAGCGGGGACACGGAACTACGAGCAGTACTTC
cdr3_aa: CASSLQVAGTRNYEQYF

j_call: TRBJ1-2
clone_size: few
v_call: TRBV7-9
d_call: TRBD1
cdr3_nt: TGTGCCAGCGTAAGGGACAGGGGGGACTATGGCTACACCTTC
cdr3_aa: CASVRDRGDYGYTF

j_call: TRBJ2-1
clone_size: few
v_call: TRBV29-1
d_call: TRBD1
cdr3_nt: TGCAGCGTTGTATGGGACAGAAGCAATGAGCAGTTCTTC
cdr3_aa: CSVVWDRSNEQFF

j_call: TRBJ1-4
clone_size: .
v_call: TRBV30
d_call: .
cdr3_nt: TGTGCCTGGGATGAGGGGTTTGGGACTGAAAAACTGTTTTTT
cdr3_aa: CAWDEGFGTEKLFF

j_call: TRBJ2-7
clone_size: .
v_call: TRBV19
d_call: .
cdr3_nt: TGTGCCAGTAGTGTGGACAAGCCCTACGAGCAGTACTTC
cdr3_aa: CASSVDKPYEQYF

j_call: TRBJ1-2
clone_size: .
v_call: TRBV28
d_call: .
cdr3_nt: TGTGCCAGCGTCACGGGGGGGGTACGGTATGGCTACACCTTC
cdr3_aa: CASVTGGVRYGYTF

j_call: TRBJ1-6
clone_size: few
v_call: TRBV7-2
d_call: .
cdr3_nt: TGTGCCAGCAGCTTATCTGCCGCCAATTCACCCCTCCACTTT
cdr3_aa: CASSLSAANSPLHF

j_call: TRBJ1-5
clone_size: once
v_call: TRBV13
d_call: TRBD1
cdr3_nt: TGTGCCAGCAGCTTAAGGACAGGGGCGTATAGCAATCAGCCCCAGCATTTT
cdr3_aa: CASSLRTGAYSNQPQHF

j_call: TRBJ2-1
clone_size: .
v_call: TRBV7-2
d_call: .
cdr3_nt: TGTGCCAGCAGCTTAGTGGGGATTGAGCAGTTCTTC
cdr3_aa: CASSLVGIEQFF

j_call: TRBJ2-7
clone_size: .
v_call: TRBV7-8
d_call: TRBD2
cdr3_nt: TGTGCCAGCAGCTTAGCGCGATCAGGACTAGACCGTGCCTACGAGCAGTACTTC
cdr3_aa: CASSLARSGLDRAYEQYF

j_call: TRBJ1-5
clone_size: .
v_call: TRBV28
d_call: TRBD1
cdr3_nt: TGTGCCAGCAGTTTGGGGACAGGGGAGAGCAATCAGCCCCAGCATTTT
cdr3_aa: CASSLGTGESNQPQHF

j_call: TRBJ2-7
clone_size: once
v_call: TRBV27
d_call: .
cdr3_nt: TGTGCCAGCAGTTTAGGTTGGCAGGGACCCTACGAGCAGTACTTC
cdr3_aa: CASSLGWQGPYEQYF

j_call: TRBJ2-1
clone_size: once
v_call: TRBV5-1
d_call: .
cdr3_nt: TGCGCCAGCACAACGGAGTTGGGGTACAATGAGCAGTTCTTC
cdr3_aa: CASTTELGYNEQFF

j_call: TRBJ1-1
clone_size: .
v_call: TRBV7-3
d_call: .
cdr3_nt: TGTGCCAGCAGCTTATACCCAGGCAACACTGAAGCTTTCTTT
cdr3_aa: CASSLYPGNTEAFF

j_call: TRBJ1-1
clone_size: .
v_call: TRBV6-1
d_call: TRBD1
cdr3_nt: TGTGCCAGCAGTAGACAGGGGACGAACACTGAAGCTTTCTTT
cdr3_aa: CASSRQGTNTEAFF

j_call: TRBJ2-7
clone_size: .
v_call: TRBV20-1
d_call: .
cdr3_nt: TGCAGTGCTCCGAAGCTGGGAGAGCAGTACTTC
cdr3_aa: CSAPKLGEQYF

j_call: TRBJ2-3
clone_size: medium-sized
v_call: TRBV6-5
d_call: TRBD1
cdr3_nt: TGTGCCAGCACCAACAACGGACAGGTCACAGATACGCAGTATTTT
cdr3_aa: CASTNNGQVTDTQYF

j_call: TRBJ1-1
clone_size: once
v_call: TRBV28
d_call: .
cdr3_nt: TGTGCCAGCAGTTCCCCCGGGGGCGCCCCCCCCACTGAAGCTTTCTTT
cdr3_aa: CASSSPGGAPPTEAFF

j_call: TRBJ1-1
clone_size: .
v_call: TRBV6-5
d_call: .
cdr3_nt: TGTGCCAGCAGTCAGATCCGCGGTACTGAAGCTTTCTTT
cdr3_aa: CASSQIRGTEAFF

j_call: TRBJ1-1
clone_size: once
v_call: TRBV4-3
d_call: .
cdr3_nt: TGCGCCAGCAGCCAAGATGGTTCCAGGGATAGTGCTTTCTTT
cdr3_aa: CASSQDGSRDSAFF

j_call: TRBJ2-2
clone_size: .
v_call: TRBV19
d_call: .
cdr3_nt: TGTGCCAGTAGTTTCTACGGTGATGGGGAGCTGTTTTTT
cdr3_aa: CASSFYGDGELFF

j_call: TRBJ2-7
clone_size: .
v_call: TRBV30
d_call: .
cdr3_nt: TGTGCCTGGAGGGGGGTAGCCGAGCAGTACTTC
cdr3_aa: CAWRGVAEQYF

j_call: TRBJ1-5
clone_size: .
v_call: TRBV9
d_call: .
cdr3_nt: TGTGCCAGCAGCGTAGGGGGAGGGAGTGGACCCCAGCATTTT
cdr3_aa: CASSVGGGSGPQHF

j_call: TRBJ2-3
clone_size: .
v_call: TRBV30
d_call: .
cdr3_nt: TGTGCCTGGAGCTGGGGCGGGACCACAGATACGCAGTATTTT
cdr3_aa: CAWSWGGTTDTQYF

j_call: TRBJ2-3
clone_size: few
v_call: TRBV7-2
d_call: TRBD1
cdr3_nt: TGTGCCAGCAGCTTAGTTCCCGGAGGCGGAAGGGGGCCCACAGATACGCAGTATTTT
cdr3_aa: CASSLVPGGGRGPTDTQYF

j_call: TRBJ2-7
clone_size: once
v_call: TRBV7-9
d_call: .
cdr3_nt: TGTGCCAGCAGCTTAGCGTTTTCGGCGAGCGAGCAGTACTTC
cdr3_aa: CASSLAFSASEQYF

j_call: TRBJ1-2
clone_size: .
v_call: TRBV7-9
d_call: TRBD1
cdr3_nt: TGTGCCAGCAGCTCGACAGGGGAGGGCTACACCTTC
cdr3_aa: CASSSTGEGYTF

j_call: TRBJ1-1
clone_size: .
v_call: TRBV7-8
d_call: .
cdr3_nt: TGTGCCAGCAGCTTAGGCCCGGACACTGAAGCTTTCTTT
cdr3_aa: CASSLGPDTEAFF

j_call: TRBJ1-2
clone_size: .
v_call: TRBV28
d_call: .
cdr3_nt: TGTGCCAGCAGTTTATACCAGGACTATGGCTACACCTTC
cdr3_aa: CASSLYQDYGYTF

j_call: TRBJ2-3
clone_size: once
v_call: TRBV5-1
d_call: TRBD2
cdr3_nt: TGCGCCAGCAGCCCAATCCCTAGCGGGGGGGTTTATTTT
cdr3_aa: CASSPIPSGGVYF

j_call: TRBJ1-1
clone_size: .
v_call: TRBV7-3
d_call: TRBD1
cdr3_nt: TGTGCCAGCAGCAAACAGGGGTTTGAAGCTTTCTTT
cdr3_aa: CASSKQGFEAFF

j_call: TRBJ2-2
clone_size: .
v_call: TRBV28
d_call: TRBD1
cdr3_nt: TGTGCCAGCAGTTCCGGACAGGGACTGACCGGGGAGCTGTTTTTT
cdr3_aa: CASSSGQGLTGELFF

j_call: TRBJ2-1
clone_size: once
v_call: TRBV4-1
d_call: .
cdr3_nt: TGCGCCAGCAGCCAAGTTGACCTAGTTGTTTACAATGAGCAGTTCTTC
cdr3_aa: CASSQVDLVVYNEQFF

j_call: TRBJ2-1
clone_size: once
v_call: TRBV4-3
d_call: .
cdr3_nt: TGCGCCAGCAGCCAGGAGGCACTAGAGAGATACAATGAGCAGTTCTTC
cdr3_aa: CASSQEALERYNEQFF

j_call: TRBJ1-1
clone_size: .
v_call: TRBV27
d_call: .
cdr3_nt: TGTGCCAGCAGTTCCTGGACGCATGATGAAGCTTTCTTT
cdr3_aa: CASSSWTHDEAFF

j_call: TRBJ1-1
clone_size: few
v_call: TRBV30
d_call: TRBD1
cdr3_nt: TGTGCCTGGAGTGGGGGACAGCTAAACACTGAAGCTTTCTTT
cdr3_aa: CAWSGGQLNTEAFF

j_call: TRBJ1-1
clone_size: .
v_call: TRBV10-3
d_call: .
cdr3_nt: TGTGCCATCAGTGAGGCGACATCGTCTGCTGAAGCTTTCTTT
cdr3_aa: CAISEATSSAEAFF

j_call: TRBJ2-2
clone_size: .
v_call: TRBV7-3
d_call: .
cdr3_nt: TGTGCCAGCAGCTTAGATGGGGCGAGGAACACCGGGGAGCTGTTTTTT
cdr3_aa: CASSLDGARNTGELFF

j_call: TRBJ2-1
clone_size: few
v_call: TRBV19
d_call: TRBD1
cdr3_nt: TGTGCCAGTAGGGTAAGATCGGGACAGGGGTCATACAATGAGCAGTTCTTC
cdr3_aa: CASRVRSGQGSYNEQFF

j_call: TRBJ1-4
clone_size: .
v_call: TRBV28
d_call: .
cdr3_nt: TGTGCCAGCAGTCCACTGAGCGTGTCCATGGGGAAACTGTTTTTT
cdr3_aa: CASSPLSVSMGKLFF

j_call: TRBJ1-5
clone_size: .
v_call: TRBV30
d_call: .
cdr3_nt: TGTGCCTGGAGTGATCAAAGCAATCAGCCCCAGCATTTT
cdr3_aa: CAWSDQSNQPQHF

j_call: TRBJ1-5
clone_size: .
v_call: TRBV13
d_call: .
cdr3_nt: TGTGCCAGCAGCTTAGGGGACAGAGACAATCAGCCCCAGCATTTT
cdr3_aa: CASSLGDRDNQPQHF

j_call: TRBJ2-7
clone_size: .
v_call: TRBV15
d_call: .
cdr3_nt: TGTGCCACCAGCAGAGACGTTGCGAGTGAGCAGTACTTC
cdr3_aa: CATSRDVASEQYF

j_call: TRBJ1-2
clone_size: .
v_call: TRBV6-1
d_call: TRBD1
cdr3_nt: TGTGCCAGCAGCCAAGGGACAGGCCTCTATGGCTACACCTTC
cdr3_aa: CASSQGTGLYGYTF

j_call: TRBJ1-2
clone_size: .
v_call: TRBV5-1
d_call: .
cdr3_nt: TGCGCCAGCAGCTTGAACGGGGGTGACTATGGCTACACCTTC
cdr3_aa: CASSLNGGDYGYTF

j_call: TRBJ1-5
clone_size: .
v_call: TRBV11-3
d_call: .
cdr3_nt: TGTGCCAGCAGCTTAACGGCACTGCCTAATCAGCCCCAGCATTTT
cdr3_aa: CASSLTALPNQPQHF

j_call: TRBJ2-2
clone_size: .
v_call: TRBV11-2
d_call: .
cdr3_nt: TGTGCCAGCAGCAAAACTACAGGGACCACCGGGGAGCTGTTTTTT
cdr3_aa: CASSKTTGTTGELFF

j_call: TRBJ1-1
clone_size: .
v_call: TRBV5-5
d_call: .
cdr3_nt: TGTGCCAGCAGCGGCCAGAGCCGGATCATGAACACTGAAGCTTTCTTT
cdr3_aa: CASSGQSRIMNTEAFF

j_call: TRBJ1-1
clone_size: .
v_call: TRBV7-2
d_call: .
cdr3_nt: TGTGCCAGCAGCTTACTGAGGAGGACTGAAGCTTTCTTT
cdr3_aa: CASSLLRRTEAFF

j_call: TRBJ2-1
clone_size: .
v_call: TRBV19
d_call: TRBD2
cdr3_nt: TGTGCCAGTAGGCGGGAGGGTTTCTACAATGAGCAGTTCTTC
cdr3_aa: CASRREGFYNEQFF

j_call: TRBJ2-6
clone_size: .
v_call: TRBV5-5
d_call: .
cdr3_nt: TGTGCCAGCAGCTTGGGCCAGTCTTCTGGGGCCAACGTCCTGACTTTC
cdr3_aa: CASSLGQSSGANVLTF